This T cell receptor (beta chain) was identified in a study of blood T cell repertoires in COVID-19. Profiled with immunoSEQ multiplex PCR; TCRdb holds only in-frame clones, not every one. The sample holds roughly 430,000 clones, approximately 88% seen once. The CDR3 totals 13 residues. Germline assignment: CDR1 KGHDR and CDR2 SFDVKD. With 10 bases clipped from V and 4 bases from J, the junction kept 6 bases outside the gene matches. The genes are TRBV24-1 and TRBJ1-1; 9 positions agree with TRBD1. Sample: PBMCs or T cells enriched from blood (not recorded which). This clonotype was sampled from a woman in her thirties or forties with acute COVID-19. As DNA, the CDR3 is TGTGCCACAACGGACAGGGGCGGCACTGAAGCTTTCTTT. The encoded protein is CATTDRGGTEAFF.